This T cell receptor (beta chain) comes out of a study of shared clonotypes between healthy human individuals. Whole-study results and caveats: A handful of donors showed sharing of approximately 4.7% of naive CD4 clonotypes.

As to this clone: Antigen specificity is unknown.

Sequencing was performed with immunoSEQ multiplex PCR; in TCRdb, only in-frame clones are kept and a portion is missing. The table includes some 500,000 clones, around 96% detected once. CDR3 length equals 14 residues. V gave up 10 bases and J gave up 4 bases; unmatched junction bases: 12. The germline CDR1 and CDR2 sequences are MDHEN and SYDVKM. The source material was naive CD4+ T cells sorted from blood. The subset: CD45RA+ positively selected. This chain links TRBV28 with TRBJ2-7; 8 nucleotides agree with TRBD2. This clonotype was sampled from a woman in her thirties in good health. CDR3 region: CATAYLRGGYEQYF. The CDR3 DNA reads TGTGCCACCGCATACCTCCGGGGGGGGTACGAGCAGTACTTC.